This T cell receptor (beta chain) was sequenced in a study of cytomegalovirus exposure and HLA in healthy donors. PCR was performed using 60 Vbeta and 13 Jbeta primers. Sequencing used immunoSEQ multiplex PCR; TCRdb keeps in-frame clones, though not all of them. Of about 59,000 clones detected, roughly 77% appear once; the ten largest clones hold 6.8%. The CDR3 is 14 amino acids. Germline CDR1 MNHNS, CDR2 SASEGT. The V gene end was trimmed by 4 bases and the J gene end by 15 bases; junction bases not matched to a gene: 12. Study observations and caveats: The availability of immune exposure information extended only to CMV serostatus. With further analysis later on, most CMV-associated TCR beta chains appeared HLA-restricted. Later analysis reportedly placed an Asian-associated ancestry cluster below the roughly 700-donor mean in N-insertions. In a later analysis, TCR beta V- and J-gene trimming was associated with a missense DCLRE1C variant.

Points on this clone: Its antigen is still unknown.

The TCR was taken from a man younger than 40 in good health and CMV-seropositive. The gene calls are TRBV6-1 and TRBJ1-5; 10 bases agree with TRBD1. The sequencing sample was made of PBMCs. The chain's CDR3 is CASSGRDRGGPWHF. CDR3 sequence (DNA): TGTGCCAGCAGTGGCCGGGACAGGGGTGGCCCATGGCATTTT.